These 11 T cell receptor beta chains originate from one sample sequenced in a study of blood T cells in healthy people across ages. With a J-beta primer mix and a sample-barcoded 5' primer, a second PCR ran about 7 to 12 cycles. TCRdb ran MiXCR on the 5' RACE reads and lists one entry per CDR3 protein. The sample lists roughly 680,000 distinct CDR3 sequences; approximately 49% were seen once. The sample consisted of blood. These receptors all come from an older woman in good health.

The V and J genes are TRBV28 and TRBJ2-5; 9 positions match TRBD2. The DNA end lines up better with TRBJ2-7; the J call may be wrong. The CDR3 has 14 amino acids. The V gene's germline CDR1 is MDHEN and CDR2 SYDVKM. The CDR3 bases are TGTGCCAGCTGCGCGGGGGGGGCGCGGTACGAGCAGTACTTC. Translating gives CASCAGGARYEQYF.

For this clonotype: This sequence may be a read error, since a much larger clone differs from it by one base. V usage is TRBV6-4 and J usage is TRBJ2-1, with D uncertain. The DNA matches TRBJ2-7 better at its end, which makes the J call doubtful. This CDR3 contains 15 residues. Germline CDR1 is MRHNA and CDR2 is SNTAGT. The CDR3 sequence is CASSSTKLGYNEQYF. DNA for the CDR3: TGTGCCAGCAGCTCGACGAAGTTGGGCTACAATGAGCAGTACTTC.

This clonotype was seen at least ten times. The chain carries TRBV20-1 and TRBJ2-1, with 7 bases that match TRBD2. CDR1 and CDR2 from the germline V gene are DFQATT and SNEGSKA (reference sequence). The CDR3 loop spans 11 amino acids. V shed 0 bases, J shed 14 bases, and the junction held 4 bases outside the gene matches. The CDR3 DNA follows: TGCAGTGCTAGAGACCGGGACTATAAGTTCTTC. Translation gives CSARDRDYKFF.

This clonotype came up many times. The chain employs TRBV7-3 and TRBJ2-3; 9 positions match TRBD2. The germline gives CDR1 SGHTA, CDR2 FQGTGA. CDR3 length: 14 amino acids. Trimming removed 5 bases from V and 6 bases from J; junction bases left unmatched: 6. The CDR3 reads CASSALAGSDTQYF. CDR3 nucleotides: TGTGCCAGCAGCGCACTAGCGGGCTCGGATACGCAGTATTTT.

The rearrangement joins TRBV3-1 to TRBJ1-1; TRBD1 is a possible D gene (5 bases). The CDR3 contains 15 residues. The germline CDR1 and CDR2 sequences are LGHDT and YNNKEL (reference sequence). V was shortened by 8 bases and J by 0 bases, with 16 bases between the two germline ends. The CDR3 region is CASSQGFLMNTEAFF. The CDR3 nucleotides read TGTGCCAGCTCTCAGGGCTTCCTCATGAACACTGAAGCTTTCTTT.

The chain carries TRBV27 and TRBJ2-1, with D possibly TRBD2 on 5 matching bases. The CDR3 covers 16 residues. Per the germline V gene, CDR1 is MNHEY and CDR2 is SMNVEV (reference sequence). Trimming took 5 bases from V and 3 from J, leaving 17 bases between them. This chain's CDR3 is CASSVYSDRLYNEQFF. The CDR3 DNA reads TGTGCCAGCAGTGTTTATAGCGATCGCCTCTACAATGAGCAGTTCTTC.

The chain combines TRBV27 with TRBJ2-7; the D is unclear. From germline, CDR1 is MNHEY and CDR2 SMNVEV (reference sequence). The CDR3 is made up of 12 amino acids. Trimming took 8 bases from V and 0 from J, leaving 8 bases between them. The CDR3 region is CASAPNSYEQYF. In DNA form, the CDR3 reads TGTGCCAGCGCTCCCAACTCCTACGAGCAGTACTTC.

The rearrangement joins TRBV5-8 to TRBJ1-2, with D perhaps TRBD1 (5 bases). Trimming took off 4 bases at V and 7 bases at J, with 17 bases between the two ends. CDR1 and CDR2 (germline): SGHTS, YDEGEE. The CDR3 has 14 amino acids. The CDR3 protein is CASSVTTGYGGYTF. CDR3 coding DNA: TGTGCCAGCAGCGTCACTACAGGTTACGGTGGCTACACCTTC.

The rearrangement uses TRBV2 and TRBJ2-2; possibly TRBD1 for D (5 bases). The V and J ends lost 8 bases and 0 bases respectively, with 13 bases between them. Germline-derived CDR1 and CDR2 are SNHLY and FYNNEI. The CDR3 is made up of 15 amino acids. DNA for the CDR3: TGTGCCAGCGAGTCCGCAGGGACGAACACCGGGGAGCTGTTTTTT. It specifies CASESAGTNTGELFF.

The CDR3: CASSVLASYEQYF. The CDR3 nucleotides are TGTGCCAGCAGTGTACTCGCATCCTACGAGCAGTACTTC. This chain connects TRBV28 to TRBJ2-7; D call uncertain. Germline CDR1 and CDR2: MDHEN and SYDVKM. The CDR3 runs 13 residues. Deletions cut 5 bases from V and 1 base from J, with 9 bases between.

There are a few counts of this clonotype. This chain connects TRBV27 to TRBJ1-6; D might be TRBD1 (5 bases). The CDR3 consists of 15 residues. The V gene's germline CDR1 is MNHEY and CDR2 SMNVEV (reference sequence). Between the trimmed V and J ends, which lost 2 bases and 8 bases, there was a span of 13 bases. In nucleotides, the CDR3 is TGTGCCAGCAGTTTAAGGGGCAGGGATCATTCACCCCTCCACTTT. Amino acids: CASSLRGRDHSPLHF.